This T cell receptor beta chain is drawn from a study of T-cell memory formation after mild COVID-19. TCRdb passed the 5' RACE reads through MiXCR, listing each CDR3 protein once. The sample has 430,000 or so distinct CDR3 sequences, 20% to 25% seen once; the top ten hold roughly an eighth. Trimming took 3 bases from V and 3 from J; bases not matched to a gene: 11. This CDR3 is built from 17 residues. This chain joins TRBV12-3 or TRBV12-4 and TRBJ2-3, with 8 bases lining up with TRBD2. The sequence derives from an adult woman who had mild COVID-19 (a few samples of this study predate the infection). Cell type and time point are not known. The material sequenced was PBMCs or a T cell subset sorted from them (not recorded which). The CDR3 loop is CASSFGPAGALTDTQYF. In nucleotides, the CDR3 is TGTGCCAGCAGTTTCGGTCCAGCGGGAGCCCTGACAGATACGCAGTATTTT.